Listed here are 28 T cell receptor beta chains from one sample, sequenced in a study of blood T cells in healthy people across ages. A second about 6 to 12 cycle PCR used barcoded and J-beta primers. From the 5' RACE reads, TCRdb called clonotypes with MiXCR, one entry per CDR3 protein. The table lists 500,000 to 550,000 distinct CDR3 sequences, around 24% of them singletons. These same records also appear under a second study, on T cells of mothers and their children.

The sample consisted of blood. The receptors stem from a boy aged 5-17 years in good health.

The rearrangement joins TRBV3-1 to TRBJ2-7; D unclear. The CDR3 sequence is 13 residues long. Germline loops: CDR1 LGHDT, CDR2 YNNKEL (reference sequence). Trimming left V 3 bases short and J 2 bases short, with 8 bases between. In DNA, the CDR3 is TGTGCCAGCAGCCAGAGCAGAGCCTACGAGCAGTACTTC. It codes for CASSQSRAYEQYF.

The CDR3 loop is CASSQVSLADNEQFF. The CDR3 bases are TGTGCCAGCAGCCAAGTCAGCCTAGCGGACAATGAGCAGTTCTTC. This chain connects TRBV3-1 to TRBJ2-5; 7 positions agree with TRBD2. The J call may be wrong; the DNA end is better matched by TRBJ2-1. This CDR3 is built from 15 residues. The germline V gene has CDR1 LGHDT and CDR2 YNNKEL (reference sequence).

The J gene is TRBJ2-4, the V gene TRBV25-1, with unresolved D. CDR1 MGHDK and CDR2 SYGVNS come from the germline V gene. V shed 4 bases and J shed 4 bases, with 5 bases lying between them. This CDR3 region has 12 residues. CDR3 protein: CASSGLKNIQYF. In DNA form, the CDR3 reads TGTGCCAGCAGTGGGCTAAAAAACATTCAGTACTTC.

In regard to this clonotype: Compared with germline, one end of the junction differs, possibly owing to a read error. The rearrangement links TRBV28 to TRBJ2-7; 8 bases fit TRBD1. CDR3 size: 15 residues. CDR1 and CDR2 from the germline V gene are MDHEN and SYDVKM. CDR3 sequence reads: CAGSFMDRESYEQYF. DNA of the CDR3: TGTGCCGGCAGTTTTATGGACAGGGAGTCCTACGAGCAGTACTTC.

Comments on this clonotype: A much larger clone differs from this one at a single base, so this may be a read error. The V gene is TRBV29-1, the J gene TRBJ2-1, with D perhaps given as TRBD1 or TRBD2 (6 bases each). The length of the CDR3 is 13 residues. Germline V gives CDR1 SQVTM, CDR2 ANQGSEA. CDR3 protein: CGVAKLGGLEQFF. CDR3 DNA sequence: TGCGGCGTTGCCAAGTTGGGGGGCCTTGAGCAGTTCTTC.

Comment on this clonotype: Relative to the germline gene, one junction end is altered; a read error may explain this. The CDR3 nucleotides are TGCGCCAGCAACGCGTATCGGGGAAAATACAATGAGCATTTCTTC. This codes for CASNAYRGKYNEHFF. V and J are TRBV5-1 and TRBJ2-1, with a possible D match to TRBD2 (5 bases). The length of the CDR3 is 15 residues. Germline V lookup: CDR1 SGHRS, CDR2 YFSETQ.

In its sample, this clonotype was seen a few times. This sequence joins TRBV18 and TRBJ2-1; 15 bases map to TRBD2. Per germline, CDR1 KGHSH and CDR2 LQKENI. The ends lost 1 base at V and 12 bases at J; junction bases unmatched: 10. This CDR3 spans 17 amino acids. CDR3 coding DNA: TGTGCCAGCTCACCACTAAGCGGACTAGCGGGAGGGTCCCCGCAGTTCTTC. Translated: CASSPLSGLAGGSPQFF.

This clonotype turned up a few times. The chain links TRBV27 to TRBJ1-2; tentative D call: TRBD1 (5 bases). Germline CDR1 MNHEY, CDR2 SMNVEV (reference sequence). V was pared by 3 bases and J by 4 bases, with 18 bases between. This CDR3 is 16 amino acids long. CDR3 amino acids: CASSLKFGTPFYGYTF. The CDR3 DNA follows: TGTGCCAGCAGTTTGAAGTTCGGGACGCCTTTCTATGGCTACACCTTC.

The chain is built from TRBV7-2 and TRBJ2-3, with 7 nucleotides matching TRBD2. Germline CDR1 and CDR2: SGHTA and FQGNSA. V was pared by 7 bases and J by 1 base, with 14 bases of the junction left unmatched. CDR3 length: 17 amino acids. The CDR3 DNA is TGTGCCAGCAACCCTTGGGGGGGAGGGACTCGCACAGATACGCAGTATTTT. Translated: CASNPWGGGTRTDTQYF.

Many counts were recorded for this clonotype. The DNA of the CDR3 is TGTGCCAGCTCATCCCGGACAGGGAGAAGTCAAGAGACCCAGTACTTC. Residues: CASSSRTGRSQETQYF. The chain uses TRBV7-9 and TRBJ2-5; 8 nucleotides align to TRBD1. CDR1 and CDR2 (germline): SEHNR, FQNEAQ (reference sequence). The V gene end was trimmed by 8 bases and the J gene end by 2 bases; junction bases not matched to a gene: 13. This CDR3 contains 16 residues.

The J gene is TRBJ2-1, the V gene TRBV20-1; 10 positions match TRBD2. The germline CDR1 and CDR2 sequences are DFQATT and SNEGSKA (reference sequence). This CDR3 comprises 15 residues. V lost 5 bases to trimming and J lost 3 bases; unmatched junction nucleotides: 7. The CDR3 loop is CSAPPLAGDYNEQFF. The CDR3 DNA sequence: TGCAGTGCTCCACCTCTAGCGGGAGACTACAATGAGCAGTTCTTC.

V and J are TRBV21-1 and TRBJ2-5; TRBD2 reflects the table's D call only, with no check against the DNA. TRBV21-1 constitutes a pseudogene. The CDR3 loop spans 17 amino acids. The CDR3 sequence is CASSKVRTSGGKETQYF. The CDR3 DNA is TGTGCCAGCAGCAAAGTACGGACTAGCGGGGGTAAAGAGACCCAGTACTTC.

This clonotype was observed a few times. CDR3 DNA sequence: TGTGCCTGGAGGCAGCCTAGCACAGATACGCAGTATTTT. This translates into CAWRQPSTDTQYF. The V and J genes are TRBV30 and TRBJ2-3; D ambiguous. The germline V gene encodes CDR1 GTSNPN and CDR2 SVGIG (reference sequence). Trimming pared 3 bases from V and 0 bases from J, leaving 7 bases between. The CDR3 is made up of 13 amino acids.

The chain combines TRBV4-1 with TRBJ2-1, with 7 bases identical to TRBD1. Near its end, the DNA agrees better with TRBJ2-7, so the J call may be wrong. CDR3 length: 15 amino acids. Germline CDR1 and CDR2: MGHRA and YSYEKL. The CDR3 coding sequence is TGCGCCAGCAGCCAAAGTGAGGGGGCCTCCTACGAGCAGTACTTC. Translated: CASSQSEGASYEQYF.

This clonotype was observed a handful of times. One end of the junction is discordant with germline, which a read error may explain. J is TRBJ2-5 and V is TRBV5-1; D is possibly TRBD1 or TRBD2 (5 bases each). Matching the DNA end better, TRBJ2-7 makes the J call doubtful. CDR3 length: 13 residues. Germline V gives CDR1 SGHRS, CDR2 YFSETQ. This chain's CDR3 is CASRRAGSYEQYF. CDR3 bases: TGTGCCAGCAGGAGAGCAGGGAGCTACGAGCAGTACTTC.

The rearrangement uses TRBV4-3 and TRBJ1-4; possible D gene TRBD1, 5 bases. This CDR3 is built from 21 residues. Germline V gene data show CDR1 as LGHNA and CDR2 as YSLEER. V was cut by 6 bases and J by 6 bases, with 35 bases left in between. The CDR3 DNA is TGCGCCAGCAGTCCCAGGGACTCCCGGTTCGGACGGAAAAGGAAGGATGAAAAACTGTTTTTT. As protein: CASSPRDSRFGRKRKDEKLFF.

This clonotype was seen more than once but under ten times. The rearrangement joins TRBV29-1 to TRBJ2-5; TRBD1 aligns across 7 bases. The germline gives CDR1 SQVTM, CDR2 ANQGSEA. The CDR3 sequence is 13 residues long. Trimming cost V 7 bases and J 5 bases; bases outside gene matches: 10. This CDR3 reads CSADGVQGETQYF. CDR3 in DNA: TGCAGCGCCGATGGGGTACAGGGGGAGACCCAGTACTTC.

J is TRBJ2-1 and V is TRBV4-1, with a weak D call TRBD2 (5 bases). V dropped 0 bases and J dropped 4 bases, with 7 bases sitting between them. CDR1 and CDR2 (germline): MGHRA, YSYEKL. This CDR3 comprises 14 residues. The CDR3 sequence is CASSQEDSYNEQFF. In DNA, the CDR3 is TGCGCCAGCAGCCAAGAGGACTCGTACAATGAGCAGTTCTTC.

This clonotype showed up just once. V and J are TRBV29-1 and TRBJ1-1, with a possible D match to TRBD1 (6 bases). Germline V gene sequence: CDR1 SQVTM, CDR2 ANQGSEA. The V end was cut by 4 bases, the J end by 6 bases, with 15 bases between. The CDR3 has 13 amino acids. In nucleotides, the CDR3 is TGCAGCGTTGGGACCTTGAGGGGGGCTGAAGCTTTCTTT. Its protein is CSVGTLRGAEAFF.

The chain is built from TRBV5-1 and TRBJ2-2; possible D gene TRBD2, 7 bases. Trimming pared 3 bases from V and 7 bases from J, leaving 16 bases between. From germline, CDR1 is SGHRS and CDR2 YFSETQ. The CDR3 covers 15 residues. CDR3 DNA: TGCGCCAGCAGCTCGGGGGGCGCCCTGGTCGGGGAGCTGTTTTTT. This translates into CASSSGGALVGELFF.

The CDR3 loop reads CASSLDTLAYEQYF. DNA of the CDR3: TGTGCCAGCAGCTTAGATACCTTGGCCTACGAGCAGTACTTC. V usage is TRBV11-2 and J usage is TRBJ2-7; D is undetermined. This CDR3 spans 14 amino acids. Germline CDR1 and CDR2: SGHAT and FQNNGV. V was pared by 0 bases and J by 2 bases, with 8 bases between. The variable domain in full, with the rest retrieved from reference TRBV11-2 and TRBJ2-7, is EAGVAQSPRYKIIEKRQSVAFWCNPISGHATLYWYQQILGQGPKLLIQFQNNGVVDDSQLPKDRFSAERLKGVDSTLKIQPAKLEDSAVYLCASSLDTLAYEQYFGPGTRLTVT.

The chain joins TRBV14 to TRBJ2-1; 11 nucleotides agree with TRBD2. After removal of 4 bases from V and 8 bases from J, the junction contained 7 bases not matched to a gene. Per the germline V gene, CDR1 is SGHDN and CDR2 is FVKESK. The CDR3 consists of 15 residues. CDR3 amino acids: CASSLIAGGFHEQFF. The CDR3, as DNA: TGTGCCAGCAGCCTAATAGCGGGGGGGTTCCATGAGCAGTTCTTC.

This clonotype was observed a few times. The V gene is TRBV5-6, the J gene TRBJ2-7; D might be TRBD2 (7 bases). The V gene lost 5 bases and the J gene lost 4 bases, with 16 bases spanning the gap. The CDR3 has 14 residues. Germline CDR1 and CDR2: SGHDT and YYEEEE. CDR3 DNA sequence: TGTGCCAGCAGGAAGCAGGGGAGGGGTTACGAGCAGTACTTC. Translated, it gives CASRKQGRGYEQYF.

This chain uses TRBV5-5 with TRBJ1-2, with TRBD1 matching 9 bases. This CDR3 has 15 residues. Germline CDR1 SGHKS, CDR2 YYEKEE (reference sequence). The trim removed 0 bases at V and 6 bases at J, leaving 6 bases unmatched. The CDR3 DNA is TGTGCCAGCAGCTTGGCCGTGGGACAGGGAAATGGCTACACCTTC. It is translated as CASSLAVGQGNGYTF.

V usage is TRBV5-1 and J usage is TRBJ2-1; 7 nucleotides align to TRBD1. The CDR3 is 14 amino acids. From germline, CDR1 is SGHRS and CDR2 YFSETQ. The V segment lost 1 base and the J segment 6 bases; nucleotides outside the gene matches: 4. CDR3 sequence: CASSLKGGSNEQFF. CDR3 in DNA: TGCGCCAGCAGCTTGAAAGGGGGCTCCAATGAGCAGTTCTTC.

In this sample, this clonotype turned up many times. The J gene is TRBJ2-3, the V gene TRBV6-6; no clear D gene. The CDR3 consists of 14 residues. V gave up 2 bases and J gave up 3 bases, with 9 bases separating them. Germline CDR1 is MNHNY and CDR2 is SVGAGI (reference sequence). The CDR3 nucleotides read TGTGCCAGCAGTTACCTCGTCAAAACAGATACGCAGTATTTT. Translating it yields CASSYLVKTDTQYF.

The CDR3: CASSLEGTLVIDEQFF. The CDR3 DNA reads TGTGCCAGCAGCTTAGAGGGGACCTTAGTTATCGATGAGCAGTTCTTC. V and J are TRBV11-2 and TRBJ2-1, with D possibly called TRBD1 or TRBD2 (5 bases each). Trimming took off 0 bases at V and 8 bases at J, with 17 bases between the two ends. Germline CDR1 SGHAT, CDR2 FQNNGV. The CDR3 has 16 residues.

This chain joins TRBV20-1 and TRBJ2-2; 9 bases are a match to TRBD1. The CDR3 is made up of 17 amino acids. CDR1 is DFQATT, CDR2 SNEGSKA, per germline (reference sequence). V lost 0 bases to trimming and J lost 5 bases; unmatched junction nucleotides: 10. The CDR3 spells CSARDLPGQGRTGELFF. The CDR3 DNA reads TGCAGTGCTAGAGACCTTCCGGGACAGGGACGTACCGGGGAGCTGTTTTTT.